Each of the 21 T cell receptor beta chains below was sequenced from the same sample in a study of chemoradiotherapy in HPV16-positive cancers. Assay: immunoSEQ multiplex PCR; the TCRdb copy retains only in-frame clones and omits some. The sample lists 7,000 or so clones, 70% to 90% occurring once. Sampling was carried out from a patient who underwent chemoradiotherapy. The receptor source for this set is a human donor with HPV-associated anogenital cancer.

This chain connects TRBV9 to TRBJ2-2; D remains unclear. The CDR3 covers 14 residues. Between the trimmed V and J ends, which lost 0 bases and 9 bases, there was a span of 12 bases. CDR1 and CDR2 (germline): SGDLS, YYNGEE. CDR3 amino acids: CASSVDVGIRELFF. The CDR3, as DNA: TGTGCCAGCAGCGTAGATGTGGGGATCCGGGAGCTGTTTTTT.

This clone was counted a few times. This sequence joins TRBV15 and TRBJ1-1; no clear D. Trimming took 1 base from V and 6 from J, leaving 9 bases between them. This CDR3 spans 13 amino acids. Germline V CDR1 and CDR2: LNHNV, YYDKDF (reference sequence). The CDR3 reads CATSRGGSAEAFF. DNA for the CDR3: TGTGCCACCAGCAGAGGAGGTTCGGCTGAAGCTTTCTTT.

The rearrangement uses TRBV11-1 and TRBJ2-7; 9 nucleotides align to TRBD2. The J segment lost 5 bases and the V segment lost 2 bases, leaving 4 bases of the junction unmatched. This CDR3 spans 14 amino acids. Per germline, CDR1 SGHAT and CDR2 FQDESV (reference sequence). CDR3 DNA: TGTGCCAGCAGCTTACTAGCGGGACTTGACGAGCAGTACTTC. Translated: CASSLLAGLDEQYF.

For the CDR3, the DNA is TGTGCCAGTAGGGGACAGGGCAGGACCGGGGAGCTGTTTTTT. This sequence encodes CASRGQGRTGELFF. This chain links TRBV19 with TRBJ2-2, with 9 bases lining up with TRBD1. V shed 6 bases and J 5 bases; nucleotides not matched to a gene: 4. This CDR3 has 14 amino acids. Germline-derived CDR1 and CDR2 are LNHDA and SQIVND (reference sequence).

V gene TRBV5-1 combines with J gene TRBJ1-2; no firm D call. This CDR3 has 13 amino acids. Trimming took 1 base from V and 6 from J, leaving 10 bases between them. From germline, CDR1 is SGHRS and CDR2 YFSETQ. The CDR3 DNA reads TGCGCCAGCAGCTTGTGGGGTGCCGATGGCTACACCTTC. Protein sequence: CASSLWGADGYTF.

The V gene is TRBV5-6, the J gene TRBJ1-4, with D possibly matching TRBD1 (6 bases). CDR1 and CDR2 (germline): SGHDT, YYEEEE. V was shortened by 3 bases and J by 0 bases, with 6 bases between the two germline ends. This CDR3 is 14 amino acids long. The CDR3 loop is CASSSGATNEKLFF. The CDR3 DNA sequence: TGTGCCAGCAGCTCAGGGGCAACTAATGAAAAACTGTTTTTT.

The rearrangement uses TRBV5-4 and TRBJ2-1; 8 nucleotides match TRBD2. In germline, CDR1 is SGHNT, CDR2 YYREEE (reference sequence). The V and J ends lost 5 bases and 7 bases, in that order; junction bases with no gene match: 8. This CDR3 is built from 14 residues. The CDR3 DNA is TGTGCCAGCAGAATAGCGGGACTGGGAAATGAGCAGTTCTTC. Translation: CASRIAGLGNEQFF.

The chain links TRBV7-3 to TRBJ2-5; no firm D call. CDR1 SGHTA and CDR2 FQGTGA come from the germline V gene. Trimming stripped 5 bases from V and 4 bases from J, with 14 bases between. CDR3 length: 14 residues. CDR3 protein: CASSRYLAPETQYF. The CDR3 DNA reads TGTGCCAGCAGCCGCTATCTGGCTCCAGAGACCCAGTACTTC.

This clone appeared a single time. The chain recombines TRBV7-6 with TRBJ1-3, with D perhaps TRBD1 (5 bases). The germline V gene has CDR1 SGHVS and CDR2 FNYEAQ. V was pared by 5 bases and J by 0 bases, with 17 bases between. The length of the CDR3 is 17 residues. In DNA, the CDR3 is TGTGCCAGCAGCCCGACGGGACGGACCTTCTCTGGAAACACCATATATTTT. The encoded protein is CASSPTGRTFSGNTIYF.

This clone was observed a single time. This chain joins TRBV11-2 and TRBJ1-3; D possibly corresponds to TRBD1 (6 bases). Germline CDR1 is SGHAT and CDR2 is FQNNGV. There are 15 residues in the CDR3. V was shortened by 0 bases and J by 2 bases, with 8 bases between the two germline ends. The CDR3 spells CASSLDAGAGNTIYF. CDR3 DNA sequence: TGTGCCAGCAGCTTAGATGCAGGGGCTGGAAACACCATATATTTT.

The gene calls are TRBV5-1 and TRBJ2-1; TRBD2 agrees at 7 bases. Per the germline V gene, CDR1 is SGHRS and CDR2 is YFSETQ. This CDR3 region has 15 residues. V was clipped by 4 bases and J by 4 bases; unmatched bases: 8. CDR3 region: CASSPGGREYNEQFF. CDR3 in DNA: TGCGCCAGCAGCCCCGGTGGGCGGGAGTACAATGAGCAGTTCTTC. Full variable domain (missing parts from reference TRBV5-1 and TRBJ2-1): KAGVTQTPRYLIKTRGQQVTLSCSPISGHRSVSWYQQTPGQGLQFLFEYFSETQRNKGNFPGRFSGRQFSNSRSEMNVSTLELGDSALYLCASSPGGREYNEQFFGPGTRLTVL.

The chain employs TRBV15 and TRBJ1-5; D is unresolved. Trimming removed 4 bases from V and 5 bases from J, with 6 bases in between. This CDR3 has 12 amino acids. Germline CDR1 reads LNHNV; CDR2 reads YYDKDF (reference sequence). The CDR3 sequence: CATSTWDQPQHF. As DNA, the CDR3 is TGTGCCACCAGCACGTGGGATCAGCCCCAGCATTTT. The full variable domain, completed using reference TRBV15 and TRBJ1-5, is DAMVIQNPRYQVTQFGKPVTLSCSQTLNHNVMYWYQQKSSQAPKLLFHYYDKDFNNEADTPDNFQSRRPNTSFCFLDIRSPGLGDTAMYLCATSTWDQPQHFGDGTRLSIL.

The genes are TRBV5-1 and TRBJ1-3; TRBD1 matches at 7 bases. Germline values: CDR1 SGHRS, CDR2 YFSETQ. The length of the CDR3 is 15 residues. V lost 5 bases and J lost 0; bases outside the gene matches: 5. CDR3 coding DNA: TGCGCCAGCAGTTTTGGGACAGTCTCTGGAAACACCATATATTTT. Translated: CASSFGTVSGNTIYF.

This clone was seen a single time. The chain combines TRBV2 with TRBJ2-3, with a weak D call TRBD2 (5 bases). Between the trimmed V and J ends, which lost 8 bases and 2 bases, there was a span of 23 bases. CDR1 is SNHLY and CDR2 is FYNNEI in the germline V gene. CDR3 length: 17 amino acids. CDR3 residues: CASLAPQRSRLTDTQYF. Here the CDR3 DNA reads TGTGCCAGCTTAGCGCCCCAGAGATCGAGACTCACAGATACGCAGTATTTT.

The genes are TRBV11-3 and TRBJ2-7, with D tentatively TRBD1 (6 bases). CDR1 and CDR2 from the germline V gene are SGHNT and YENEEA. The CDR3 is made up of 15 amino acids. Trimming cost V 7 bases and J 5 bases, with 21 bases left between them. The CDR3 sequence is CASTTTPPGANEQYF. CDR3 coding DNA: TGTGCCAGCACCACAACGCCCCCAGGGGCCAACGAGCAGTACTTC.

For the CDR3, the DNA is TGTGCCAGCAGTGAGACTAGCGAGTACCAAGAGACCCAGTACTTC. Encoded protein: CASSETSEYQETQYF. This chain joins TRBV2 and TRBJ2-5; 8 bases match TRBD2. Germline V CDR1 and CDR2: SNHLY, FYNNEI. Trimming took 3 bases from V and 0 from J; bases not matched to a gene: 3. The CDR3 length is 15 residues.

This chain links TRBV4-1 with TRBJ2-1; perhaps TRBD1 as D (6 bases). Trimming pared 0 bases from V and 4 bases from J, leaving 7 bases between. The CDR3 is 14 residues long. CDR1 and CDR2 from the germline V gene are MGHRA and YSYEKL. The CDR3 is CASSQEGAYNEQFF. CDR3 bases: TGCGCCAGCAGCCAAGAGGGGGCTTACAATGAGCAGTTCTTC.

The chain's CDR3 is CASSLVGREGSEQYF. CDR3 nucleotide sequence: TGTGCCAGCAGCTTAGTCGGGCGGGAGGGCTCCGAGCAGTACTTC. The chain is built from TRBV11-2 and TRBJ2-7; TRBD2 agrees at 9 bases. There are 15 residues in the CDR3. CDR1 SGHAT and CDR2 FQNNGV come from the germline V gene. Trimming cost V 1 base and J 6 bases; bases outside gene matches: 7.

The chain links TRBV27 to TRBJ1-3; D gene uncertain. Trimming stripped 4 bases from V and 5 bases from J, with 12 bases between. The CDR3 covers 14 residues. Per germline, CDR1 MNHEY and CDR2 SMNVEV (reference sequence). CDR3 DNA sequence: TGTGCCAGCAGTTCGGTTAGGAACCGAAACACCATATATTTT. Its translation is CASSSVRNRNTIYF.

The rearrangement joins TRBV11-3 to TRBJ2-1; 11 bases line up with TRBD2. Germline loops: CDR1 SGHNT, CDR2 YENEEA. The CDR3 extends over 14 amino acids. J lost 5 bases, V lost 5 bases, and 2 bases had no gene match. Written as DNA, the CDR3 is TGTGCCAGCAGCATAGCGGGAGGGAACAATGAGCAGTTCTTC. Residues: CASSIAGGNNEQFF.

The chain uses TRBV7-9 and TRBJ2-3, with D perhaps TRBD2 (5 bases). Germline V gene sequence: CDR1 SEHNR, CDR2 FQNEAQ (reference sequence). Trimming pared 5 bases from V and 4 bases from J, leaving 13 bases between. The CDR3 length is 14 residues. The CDR3 bases are TGTGCCAGCAGCCCTATAGGAGGCGCAGATACGCAGTATTTT. As protein: CASSPIGGADTQYF.